The source of this T cell receptor (beta chain) is a study of blood T cell dynamics during melanoma immunotherapy. Time point described: pre-treatment baseline. Patients with prior systemic cancer treatment, concomitant immunosuppressants, or other active malignancies were excluded. CDR3 length equals 11 residues. Germline V CDR1 and CDR2: MDHEN, SYDVKM. Trimming removed 5 bases from V and 4 bases from J, with 6 bases in between. A single count supports this clone. Using immunoSEQ multiplex PCR, the repertoire was profiled, and TCRdb retains in-frame clones only, with some absent. The sample lists 9,500 to 10,000 clones, just over 85% occurring once.

V gene TRBV28 combines with J gene TRBJ2-7; D remains unclear. The clonotype originates from a human donor with melanoma. The sample here was blood, taken from a patient treated with checkpoint blockade. The CDR3 is CASSSQYEQYF. As DNA, the CDR3 is TGTGCCAGCAGTAGCCAATACGAGCAGTACTTC. Supplemented by reference TRBV28 and TRBJ2-7, the full variable domain reads DVKVTQSSRYLVKRTGEKVFLECVQDMDHENMFWYRQDPGLGLRLIYFSYDVKMKEKGDIPEGYSVSREKKERFSLILESASTNQTSMYLCASSSQYEQYFGPGTRLTVT.